Listed below are T cell receptor beta chains from one sample, sequenced in a study of shared clonotypes between healthy human individuals. Sequenced by immunoSEQ multiplex PCR; TCRdb stores in-frame clones only, minus some. The sample contains some 490,000 clones, approximately 78% of which appear only once. Sequenced input: PBMCs. The source of these receptors is a woman aged 40 to 49 in good health. Some clones in this sample may be carry-over from other donors' samples. Each CDR3 is given with its conserved first and last residue. D genes are given only for firm matches. Only part of the rows carry a size: once, few, many, or a class if the clone is expanded.

CDR3aa,CDR3nt,v_gene,d_gene,j_gene,abundance
CAWSVGLAGRNEQFF,TGTGCCTGGAGTGTCGGACTAGCGGGGAGAAATGAGCAGTTCTTC,TRBV30,TRBD2,TRBJ2-1,.
CASSGGGRNQPQHF,TGTGCCAGCTCCGGGGGAGGGCGTAATCAGCCCCAGCATTTT,TRBV18,.,TRBJ1-5,.
CASSLGGGYSNQPQHF,TGCGCCAGCAGCTTGGGTGGCGGCTATAGCAATCAGCCCCAGCATTTT,TRBV5-1,.,TRBJ1-5,few
CASRTPFREGPLETQYF,TGTGCCAGCAGGACCCCGTTCCGGGAAGGGCCTCTCGAGACCCAGTACTTC,TRBV25-1,.,TRBJ2-5,.
CSVHENGNTIYF,TGCAGCGTTCATGAAAATGGAAACACCATATATTTT,TRBV29-1,.,TRBJ1-3,.
CASSFLTGGGETQYF,TGTGCCAGCAGCTTTCTGACAGGGGGCGGTGAGACCCAGTACTTC,TRBV5-6,TRBD1,TRBJ2-5,.
CASSDPWRPTQETQYF,TGTGCCAGCAGTGACCCCTGGAGGCCTACCCAAGAGACCCAGTACTTC,TRBV25-1,.,TRBJ2-5,.
CASSSGQTTRQYF,TGTGCCAGCAGCTCGGGACAAACTACGAGGCAGTACTTC,TRBV7-3,.,TRBJ2-7,.
CASSRTGLTEAFF,TGTGCCAGCAGTCGGACAGGGTTAACTGAAGCTTTCTTT,TRBV27,TRBD1,TRBJ1-1,once
CASSYSGGNQPQHF,TGTGCCAGCAGTTATTCGGGCGGAAATCAGCCCCAGCATTTT,TRBV6-5,.,TRBJ1-5,.
CASSFRQGPPYEQYF,TGTGCCAGCAGCTTTCGGCAGGGGCCACCCTACGAGCAGTACTTC,TRBV7-2,.,TRBJ2-7,.
CSAIQDYEQYF,TGCAGTGCTATCCAAGACTACGAGCAGTACTTC,TRBV20-1,.,TRBJ2-7,once
CASSQEISNTEAFF,TGCGCCAGCAGCCAAGAAATTTCTAACACTGAAGCTTTCTTT,TRBV4-1,.,TRBJ1-1,.
CASTPYGMNTEAFF,TGTGCCAGCACCCCATACGGAATGAACACTGAAGCTTTCTTT,TRBV27,.,TRBJ1-1,.
CASTSPEQFF,TGTGCCAGCACCTCACCTGAGCAGTTCTTC,TRBV12-1,.,TRBJ2-1,many